The 22 T cell receptor beta chains listed next were all sequenced from one sample in a study of T cells after yellow fever vaccination. TCRdb analysed the 5' RACE reads with MiXCR anew, one entry per CDR3 protein. The sample lists 80,000 to 100,000 distinct CDR3 sequences, under 6.5% occurring once. Sample: CD8+ T cells sorted from PBMCs, taken 10 days after the yellow fever booster vaccination. These receptors were collected from a man aged 18 to 35 who received the YFV17D yellow fever vaccine.

This clonotype was seen more than once but under ten times. The chain is built from TRBV6-2 or TRBV6-3 and TRBJ2-1; D is possibly TRBD1 or TRBD2 (5 bases each). Germline V lookup: CDR1 MNHEY, CDR2 SVGEGT. V was shortened by 5 bases and J by 7 bases, with 15 bases between the two germline ends. This CDR3 spans 14 amino acids. The DNA of the CDR3 is TGTGCCAGCAGTAAGGGACCACGGCCGAATGAGCAGTTCTTC. Amino acid sequence: CASSKGPRPNEQFF.

In this sample, this clonotype turned up many times. V and J are TRBV7-2 and TRBJ2-1; D remains ambiguous. Germline V lookup: CDR1 SGHTA, CDR2 FQGNSA. V gave up 2 bases and J gave up 4 bases, with 12 bases separating them. CDR3 length equals 15 residues. CDR3 sequence reads: CASSLSSDPYNEQFF. The CDR3 DNA sequence: TGTGCCAGCAGCTTATCTAGTGACCCTTACAATGAGCAGTTCTTC.

The rearrangement links TRBV7-2 to TRBJ2-5; D remains unclear. The length of the CDR3 is 14 residues. Germline values: CDR1 SGHTA, CDR2 FQGNSA. Trimming shortened V by 6 bases and J by 3 bases, and 14 bases separated the two germline ends. The CDR3 coding sequence is TGTGCCAGCAGGAGGTTCCCCGCCGAAGAGACCCAGTACTTC. Its protein is CASRRFPAEETQYF.

This clonotype was seen a few times. The chain carries TRBV9 and TRBJ2-1; D may be TRBD2 (5 bases). Per germline, CDR1 SGDLS and CDR2 YYNGEE. The CDR3 is 16 residues long. Trimming took 4 bases from V and 7 from J, leaving 21 bases between them. This CDR3 reads CASSPEGRLARNEQFF. The CDR3 nucleotides are TGTGCCAGCAGCCCAGAGGGCCGCCTAGCAAGGAATGAGCAGTTCTTC. Drawing the rest from reference TRBV9 and TRBJ2-1, the complete variable domain is DSGVTQTPKHLITATGQRVTLRCSPRSGDLSVYWYQQSLDQGLQFLIQYYNGEERAKGNILERFSAQQFPDLHSELNLSSLELGDSALYFCASSPEGRLARNEQFFGPGTRLTVL.

This clonotype was picked up many times. V usage is TRBV7-3 and J usage is TRBJ2-2; tentative D call: TRBD2 (7 bases). This CDR3 is built from 20 residues. Germline values: CDR1 SGHTA, CDR2 FQGTGA. The V end lost 5 bases, the J end lost 2 bases, and 27 bases lay between the germline ends. CDR3 sequence: CASSPLQNYVRGANTGELFF. CDR3 bases: TGTGCCAGCAGCCCCCTGCAAAATTACGTACGGGGGGCTAACACCGGGGAGCTGTTTTTT. The entire variable domain, with the rest obtained from reference TRBV7-3 and TRBJ2-2, is as follows: GAGVSQTPSNKVTEKGKYVELRCDPISGHTALYWYRQSLGQGPEFLIYFQGTGAADDSGLPNDRFFAVRPEGSVSTLKIQRTERGDSAVYLCASSPLQNYVRGANTGELFFGEGSRLTVL.

Many counts were recorded for this clonotype. This chain's CDR3 is CASSPQGNSPLHF. In nucleotides, the CDR3 is TGTGCCAGCAGTCCCCAGGGGAATTCACCCCTCCACTTT. The chain employs TRBV12-3 or TRBV12-4 and TRBJ1-6; D perhaps matches TRBD1 (6 bases). Trimming shortened V by 5 bases and J by 7 bases, and 9 bases separated the two germline ends. The CDR3 covers 13 residues.

The rearrangement uses TRBV9 and TRBJ1-6, with 8 bases that match TRBD1. Germline V gene sequence: CDR1 SGDLS, CDR2 YYNGEE. CDR3 size: 15 residues. The ends lost 2 bases at V and 7 bases at J; junction bases unmatched: 5. DNA of the CDR3: TGTGCCAGCAGCGTGACAGGGGCGCCAAATTCACCCCTCCACTTT. Translated: CASSVTGAPNSPLHF. The complete variable domain, with remaining parts taken from reference TRBV9 and TRBJ1-6, reads DSGVTQTPKHLITATGQRVTLRCSPRSGDLSVYWYQQSLDQGLQFLIQYYNGEERAKGNILERFSAQQFPDLHSELNLSSLELGDSALYFCASSVTGAPNSPLHFGNGTRLTVT.

This clonotype was seen repeatedly, ten times or more. V and J are TRBV6-2 or TRBV6-3 and TRBJ2-2, with TRBD1 identical over 7 bases. The CDR3 is 15 amino acids. Germline V gene sequence: CDR1 MNHEY, CDR2 SVGEGT. The trim removed 6 bases at V and 1 base at J, leaving 5 bases unmatched. The DNA of the CDR3 is TGTGCCAGCAGCGGACAGGCCGGGAACACCGGGGAGCTGTTTTTT. Translated, it gives CASSGQAGNTGELFF.

This chain connects TRBV6-2 or TRBV6-3 to TRBJ2-1; 7 nucleotides align to TRBD1. The CDR3 consists of 14 residues. V dropped 7 bases and J dropped 4; count of bases not matched to a gene: 7. The germline V gene has CDR1 MNHEY and CDR2 SVGEGT. CDR3 bases: TGTGCCAGCACTACGGGACAGAGATACAATGAGCAGTTCTTC. This encodes CASTTGQRYNEQFF.

In its sample, this clonotype was seen many times. The genes are TRBV27 and TRBJ2-1, with 12 bases lining up with TRBD2. Germline CDR1 MNHEY, CDR2 SMNVEV (reference sequence). CDR3 length equals 15 residues. With 4 bases clipped from V and 6 bases from J, the junction kept 4 bases outside the gene matches. DNA for the CDR3: TGTGCCAGCAGTTGGAGGACTAGCGGGACCAATGAGCAGTTCTTC. It translates to CASSWRTSGTNEQFF.

In its sample, this clonotype was seen many times. The chain joins TRBV7-2 to TRBJ2-5; D unclear. Germline V gene sequence: CDR1 SGHTA, CDR2 FQGNSA. Trimming removed 3 bases from V and 5 bases from J, with 7 bases in between. CDR3 length equals 12 residues. This CDR3 reads CASSFLPETQYF. The CDR3 DNA reads TGTGCCAGCAGCTTTTTACCGGAGACCCAGTACTTC.

This clonotype appeared a few times. The chain joins TRBV5-5 to TRBJ2-7; D ambiguous. This CDR3 comprises 15 residues. Trimming took 6 bases from V and 2 from J, leaving 18 bases between them. Germline assignment: CDR1 SGHKS and CDR2 YYEKEE (reference sequence). As DNA, the CDR3 is TGTGCCAGCACCCCAATTCCGACCAATACCTACGAGCAGTACTTC. Translation: CASTPIPTNTYEQYF.

This clonotype turned up a few times. The J gene is TRBJ2-1, the V gene TRBV29-1; D possibly corresponds to TRBD2 (7 bases). The CDR3 extends over 15 amino acids. Germline CDR1 and CDR2: SQVTM and ANQGSEA. V dropped 5 bases and J dropped 15 bases, with 29 bases sitting between them. The CDR3 bases are TGCAGCGTTCCCGGGAGCGGGGACAAAAATCCATCTCCGTTCTTC. Its translation: CSVPGSGDKNPSPFF.

This clonotype was counted between two and nine times. V usage is TRBV7-2 and J usage is TRBJ1-1; maybe TRBD1 (5 bases). This CDR3 comprises 15 residues. Trimming cost V 5 bases and J 1 base, with 14 bases left between them. Looked up from germline, CDR1 is SGHTA and CDR2 is FQGNSA. The CDR3 here is CASSPTPGGNTEAFF. In nucleotides, the CDR3 is TGTGCCAGCAGCCCCACTCCGGGGGGGAACACTGAAGCTTTCTTT.

This chain links TRBV27 with TRBJ2-6, with TRBD2 identical over 11 bases. Germline lookup yields CDR1 MNHEY and CDR2 SMNVEV (reference sequence). The V and J ends lost 6 bases and 0 bases, in that order; junction bases with no gene match: 4. CDR3 length: 17 amino acids. For the CDR3, the DNA is TGTGCCAGCAGCGCTAGCGGGGGGTTCTCTGGGGCCAACGTCCTGACTTTC. Encoded protein: CASSASGGFSGANVLTF.

The chain joins TRBV12-3 or TRBV12-4 to TRBJ2-2, with 11 bases that match TRBD2. The length of the CDR3 is 13 residues. With 5 bases clipped from V and 12 bases from J, the junction kept 5 bases outside the gene matches. In DNA form, the CDR3 reads TGTGCCAGCAGTGTTAGCGGGGGGGCCCAGCTGTTTTTT. This gives the protein CASSVSGGAQLFF.

This clonotype came up a few times. This chain connects TRBV7-9 to TRBJ1-1; no clear D gene. V dropped 5 bases and J dropped 8 bases, with 9 bases sitting between them. Germline lookup yields CDR1 SEHNR and CDR2 FQNEAQ (reference sequence). The CDR3 runs 11 residues. The CDR3 DNA reads TGTGCCAGCAGCCTCTATGTAGAAGCTTTCTTT. It is translated as CASSLYVEAFF.

The rearrangement uses TRBV12-3 or TRBV12-4 and TRBJ1-1, with 9 bases fitting TRBD1. The ends lost 5 bases at V and 4 bases at J; junction bases unmatched: 11. This CDR3 region has 16 residues. The CDR3 loop reads CASSPRDREFPTEAFF. The CDR3 DNA sequence: TGTGCCAGCAGTCCGAGGGACAGGGAATTCCCCACTGAAGCTTTCTTT.

At least ten counts were recorded for this clonotype. This chain joins TRBV5-1 and TRBJ2-3, with 9 bases identical to TRBD1. The CDR3 is made up of 19 amino acids. Germline CDR1 is SGHRS and CDR2 is YFSETQ. Trimming took 5 bases from V and 3 from J; bases not matched to a gene: 19. CDR3: CASREGTGLLPTSTDTQYF. The CDR3, as DNA: TGCGCCAGCAGGGAAGGGACAGGGCTTCTTCCTACTTCAACAGATACGCAGTATTTT. Combining the CDR3 with reference TRBV5-1 and TRBJ2-3 gives the whole variable domain KAGVTQTPRYLIKTRGQQVTLSCSPISGHRSVSWYQQTPGQGLQFLFEYFSETQRNKGNFPGRFSGRQFSNSRSEMNVSTLELGDSALYLCASREGTGLLPTSTDTQYFGPGTRLTVL.

The chain uses TRBV29-1 and TRBJ1-1; D possibly corresponds to TRBD1 (5 bases). The V and J ends lost 4 bases and 7 bases respectively, with 10 bases between them. Germline V gene lookup returns CDR1 SQVTM and CDR2 ANQGSEA. CDR3 length equals 11 residues. The CDR3, as DNA: TGCAGCGTTGTCGGTCAGGGTGAAGCTTTCTTT. This sequence encodes CSVVGQGEAFF.

This clonotype was seen a few times. V is TRBV28 and J is TRBJ2-7; D is uncertain. Trimming left V 3 bases short and J 3 bases short, with 15 bases between. The CDR3 runs 15 residues. Looked up from germline, CDR1 is MDHEN and CDR2 is SYDVKM. CDR3 sequence (DNA): TGTGCCAGCAGTTTGTTGGACGGGCCTTACTACGAGCAGTACGTC. Its protein product is CASSLLDGPYYEQYV.

This clonotype was counted between two and nine times. The genes are TRBV4-1 and TRBJ2-3; TRBD1 matches 10 bases. Germline CDR1 reads MGHRA; CDR2 reads YSYEKL. V was clipped by 4 bases and J by 5 bases; unmatched bases: 6. The CDR3 has 15 amino acids. CDR3 sequence (DNA): TGCGCCAGCAGCCCCGGGACAGGGGTAGGAGATACGCAGTATTTT. Translating it yields CASSPGTGVGDTQYF.